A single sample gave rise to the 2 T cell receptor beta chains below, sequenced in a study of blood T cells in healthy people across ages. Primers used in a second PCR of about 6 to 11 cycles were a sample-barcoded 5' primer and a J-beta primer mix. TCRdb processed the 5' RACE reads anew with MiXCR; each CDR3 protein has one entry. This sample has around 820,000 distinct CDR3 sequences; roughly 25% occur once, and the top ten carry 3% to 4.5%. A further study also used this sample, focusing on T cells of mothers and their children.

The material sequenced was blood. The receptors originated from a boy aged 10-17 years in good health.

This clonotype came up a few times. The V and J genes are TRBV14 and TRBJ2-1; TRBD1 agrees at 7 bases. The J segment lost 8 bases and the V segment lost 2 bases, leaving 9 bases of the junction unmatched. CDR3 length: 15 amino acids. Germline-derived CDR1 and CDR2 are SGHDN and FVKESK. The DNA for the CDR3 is TGTGCCAGCAGCCAAAGGGGGCTAGGTTCCGATGAGCAGTTCTTC. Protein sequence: CASSQRGLGSDEQFF.

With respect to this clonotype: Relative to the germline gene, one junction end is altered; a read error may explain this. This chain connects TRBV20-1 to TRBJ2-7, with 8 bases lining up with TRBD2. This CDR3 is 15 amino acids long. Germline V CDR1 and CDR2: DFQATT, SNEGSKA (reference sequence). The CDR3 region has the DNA TGCAGTGTTAGAGGTCTAGCGGGTTTCTCCTACGAGCAGTACTTC. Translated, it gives CSVRGLAGFSYEQYF.